This T cell receptor beta chain was recorded in a study of CD8 T cells in ankylosing spondylitis. The V end was cut by 1 base, the J end by 6 bases, with 7 bases between. The CDR3 is 12 residues long. Germline V CDR1 and CDR2: LGHNA, YSLEER. MiXCR was run by TCRdb on the 5' RACE reads, yielding one entry per CDR3 protein. The sample includes 750,000 to 850,000 distinct CDR3 sequences, roughly 10% seen only once; the top ten take more than 0.5%. Whole-study findings and limits: Ankylosing spondylitis blood appeared to carry a characteristic TCR beta motif of 7 or 8 highly homologous variants.

Comments on this clonotype: The target antigen is unknown.

This receptor was obtained from a male donor with ankylosing spondylitis. The genes are TRBV4-3 and TRBJ2-7, with D unresolved. Material for sequencing was blood, either unsorted or a sorted T cell fraction (not recorded which). For the CDR3, the DNA is TGCGCCAGCAGCCAAGGGCATTCCGAGCAGTACTTC. It specifies CASSQGHSEQYF.